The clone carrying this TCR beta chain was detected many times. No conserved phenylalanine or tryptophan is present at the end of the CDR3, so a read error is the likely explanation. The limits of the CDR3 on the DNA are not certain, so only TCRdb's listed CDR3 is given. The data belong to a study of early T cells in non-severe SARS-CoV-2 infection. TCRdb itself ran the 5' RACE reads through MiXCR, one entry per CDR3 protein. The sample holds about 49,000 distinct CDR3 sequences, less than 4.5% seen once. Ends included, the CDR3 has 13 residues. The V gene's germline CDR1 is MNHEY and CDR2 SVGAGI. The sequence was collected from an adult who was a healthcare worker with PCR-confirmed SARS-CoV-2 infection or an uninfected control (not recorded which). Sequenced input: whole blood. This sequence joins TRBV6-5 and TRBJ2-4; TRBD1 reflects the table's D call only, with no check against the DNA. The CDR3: CASSYSRGDREVV.